Listed below are T cell receptor beta chains from one sample, sequenced in a study of molecular identifiers for immune sequencing clone quantification. One entry per CDR3 protein results from TCRdb running MiXCR on the PCR reads. Of around 480,000 distinct CDR3 sequences detected, about 22% appear once; the ten largest clones hold around 0.86%. The sequenced sample was naive CD8+ T cells from blood, with Jurkat cell RNA spiked in. The source of these receptors is a human donor in good health. Some libraries in this study had Jurkat cell RNA spiked in. CDR3s include the opening cysteine and the closing phenylalanine or tryptophan. D genes are given only for firm matches. Only some rows state a clone size, as once, few, many or a class for expanded clones.

CDR3: CSAPDRGTHVVFVRQETQYF
DNA: TGCAGTGCCCCGGACAGGGGCACACACGTAGTCTTCGTCAGGCAGGAGACCCAGTACTTC
D: TRBD1
J: TRBJ2-5
size: few
V: TRBV20-1

CDR3: CASRRTEGLDTQYF
DNA: TGTGCCAGCAGGAGGACGGAAGGTTTAGATACGCAGTATTTT
D: -
J: TRBJ2-3
size: many
V: TRBV7-9

CDR3: CASSRIGRENTEAFF
DNA: TGTGCCAGCAGCCGTATAGGGAGGGAAAACACTGAAGCTTTCTTT
D: -
J: TRBJ1-1
size: many
V: TRBV28

CDR3: CSAPEQYEQHF
DNA: TGCAGTGCTCCCGAGCAGTACGAGCAGCACTTC
D: -
J: TRBJ2-7
size: -
V: TRBV20-1

CDR3: CASSEHYNEQFF
DNA: TGTGCCAGCAGCGAGCACTACAATGAGCAGTTCTTC
D: -
J: TRBJ2-1
size: -
V: TRBV11-2

CDR3: CASSTPGDNADTQYF
DNA: TGTGCCAGTAGTACCCCAGGGGATAATGCAGATACGCAGTATTTT
D: -
J: TRBJ2-3
size: many
V: TRBV19

CDR3: CASSYRGTLYEQYF
DNA: TGTGCCAGCAGCTACAGGGGTACCCTATACGAGCAGTACTTC
D: TRBD1
J: TRBJ2-7
size: -
V: TRBV11-2

CDR3: CASSEYTGGWTEAFF
DNA: TGTGCCAGCAGTGAATACACAGGGGGCTGGACTGAAGCTTTCTTT
D: TRBD1
J: TRBJ1-1
size: few
V: TRBV2

CDR3: CASSSLFLSGNTIYF
DNA: TGTGCCAGCAGCTCATTGTTTCTCTCTGGAAACACCATATATTTT
D: -
J: TRBJ1-3
size: few
V: TRBV13

CDR3: CASSLIRGRETQYF
DNA: TGCGCCAGCAGCTTGATTCGTGGGAGGGAGACCCAGTACTTC
D: -
J: TRBJ2-5
size: -
V: TRBV5-1

CDR3: CATSNSAKRGGAYGYTF
DNA: TGTGCCACCAGCAACAGCGCAAAAAGGGGGGGCGCATATGGCTACACCTTC
D: -
J: TRBJ1-2
size: -
V: TRBV15

CDR3: CASSYPGQGANQPQHF
DNA: TGTGCCAGCAGTTACCCGGGACAGGGGGCCAATCAGCCCCAGCATTTT
D: TRBD1
J: TRBJ1-5
size: many
V: TRBV6-2/TRBV6-3

CDR3: CASSQVLAGEPYEQYF
DNA: TGTGCCAGCAGCCAAGTGCTAGCGGGAGAGCCCTACGAGCAGTACTTC
D: TRBD2
J: TRBJ2-7
size: many
V: TRBV4-2

CDR3: CTSSPGITDTQYF
DNA: TGTACCAGCAGCCCGGGGATCACAGATACGCAGTATTTT
D: -
J: TRBJ2-3
size: -
V: TRBV12-3/TRBV12-4

CDR3: CASSYPGADRPNQPQHF
DNA: TGTGCCAGCAGTTACCCCGGGGCCGACAGGCCAAATCAGCCCCAGCATTTT
D: -
J: TRBJ1-5
size: many
V: TRBV6-2/TRBV6-3

CDR3: CASSLGTLYEQYF
DNA: TGTGCCAGCAGCCTAGGGACTCTCTACGAGCAGTACTTC
D: -
J: TRBJ2-7
size: many
V: TRBV5-1

CDR3: CSAREAGTNSYEQYF
DNA: TGCAGTGCTAGAGAGGCCGGGACAAACTCCTACGAGCAGTACTTC
D: -
J: TRBJ2-7
size: few
V: TRBV20-1

CDR3: CVSTESGGSGANVLTF
DNA: TGTGTCAGCACCGAATCTGGAGGGTCTGGGGCCAACGTCCTGACTTTC
D: -
J: TRBJ2-6
size: once
V: TRBV7-3

CDR3: CSARDLKSSYNSPLHF
DNA: TGCAGTGCTAGAGATTTGAAAAGCTCCTATAATTCACCCCTCCACTTT
D: -
J: TRBJ1-6
size: few
V: TRBV20-1

CDR3: CASSYSIGGGTEAFF
DNA: TGTGCCAGCAGTTACTCGATCGGGGGGGGCACTGAAGCTTTCTTT
D: -
J: TRBJ1-1
size: many
V: TRBV6-5

CDR3: CASSFSGQTYEQYF
DNA: TGTGCCAGCAGCTTCTCGGGCCAGACCTACGAGCAGTACTTC
D: -
J: TRBJ2-7
size: -
V: TRBV5-4

CDR3: CASRGEGGRVAGELFF
DNA: TGTGCCAGCAGGGGTGAAGGGGGTCGGGTGGCCGGGGAGCTGTTTTTT
D: -
J: TRBJ2-2
size: -
V: TRBV7-2

CDR3: CSATTGGGSYEQYF
DNA: TGCAGTGCTACAACAGGGGGCGGCTCCTACGAGCAGTACTTC
D: TRBD1
J: TRBJ2-7
size: few
V: TRBV20-1

CDR3: CASSQDPTVWDTQYF
DNA: TGTGCCAGCAGCCAAGATCCTACAGTTTGGGATACGCAGTATTTT
D: -
J: TRBJ2-3
size: -
V: TRBV14

CDR3: CSANSRDRGRYEQYF
DNA: TGCAGTGCCAACTCGCGGGACAGGGGGCGTTACGAGCAGTACTTC
D: TRBD1
J: TRBJ2-7
size: -
V: TRBV20-1